What follows are 14 T cell receptor beta chains derived from one specimen sequenced in a study of cytomegalovirus exposure and HLA in healthy donors. The PCR contained 60 Vbeta and 13 Jbeta primers. Method: immunoSEQ multiplex PCR; TCRdb's copy keeps in-frame clones and lacks some. Here the sample spans about 110,000 clones, about 16% being singletons. The sample was PBMCs. These receptors all come from a female donor in good health and CMV-seronegative.

The chain combines TRBV19 with TRBJ2-1; 11 bases align to TRBD2. Germline lookup yields CDR1 LNHDA and CDR2 SQIVND (reference sequence). CDR3 length: 14 amino acids. Trimming removed 1 base from V and 9 bases from J; junction bases left unmatched: 2. The CDR3, as DNA: TGTGCCAGTAGTATAGGGGGACTAGCGGTTGAGCAGTTCTTC. Translating it yields CASSIGGLAVEQFF.

The CDR3 nucleotides are TGTGCCAGCAGTTTGTCGAGACAGGGGAACTATGGCTACACCTTC. It is translated as CASSLSRQGNYGYTF. V gene TRBV27 combines with J gene TRBJ1-2, with 8 nucleotides matching TRBD1. V shed 3 bases, J shed 2 bases, and the junction held 5 bases outside the gene matches. CDR1 and CDR2 from the germline V gene are MNHEY and SMNVEV (reference sequence). The CDR3 is made up of 15 amino acids.

This clone occurred a few times. CDR3 region: CASRGTGRVKPQHF. The CDR3 DNA follows: TGTGCCAGCAGGGGCACAGGGAGGGTCAAGCCCCAGCATTTT. The chain recombines TRBV5-4 with TRBJ1-5; the D gene is possibly TRBD1 (6 bases). V lost 5 bases, J lost 8 bases, and 17 bases lay in between. The CDR3 totals 14 residues. Germline CDR1 reads SGHNT; CDR2 reads YYREEE (reference sequence).

The rearrangement joins TRBV29-1 to TRBJ2-3, with 9 bases lining up with TRBD1. V dropped 4 bases and J dropped 3; count of bases not matched to a gene: 8. Germline V gives CDR1 SQVTM, CDR2 ANQGSEA. This CDR3 is built from 15 residues. CDR3 DNA: TGCAGCGTTGGTCCCGGGACAGGGAAGACAGATACGCAGTATTTT. Translated, it gives CSVGPGTGKTDTQYF.

The chain couples TRBV19 to TRBJ2-7, with 8 bases that match TRBD1. Germline trimming cut 2 bases from V and 6 bases from J; bases unmatched to any gene: 12. In germline, CDR1 is LNHDA, CDR2 SQIVND (reference sequence). The CDR3 runs 16 residues. The CDR3 DNA is TGTGCCAGTAGTATACTCGGGACAGGTGATTTTTTCGAGCAGTACTTC. Protein: CASSILGTGDFFEQYF.

V gene TRBV11-2 combines with J gene TRBJ2-1; tentatively, D is TRBD2 (5 bases). CDR3 size: 11 residues. Germline V gives CDR1 SGHAT, CDR2 FQNNGV. V lost 3 bases, J lost 8 bases, and 5 bases lay in between. CDR3 DNA: TGTGCCAGCAGCTTCGGGGATGAGCAGTTCTTC. Its protein is CASSFGDEQFF.

This sequence joins TRBV30 and TRBJ2-1, with 12 bases that match TRBD2. Trimming cost V 2 bases and J 8 bases; bases outside gene matches: 19. The CDR3 is made up of 19 amino acids. Germline-derived CDR1 and CDR2 are GTSNPN and SVGIG (reference sequence). The CDR3 region has the DNA TGTGCCTGGAGTTCTTTGTCTCCCCGACTAAGACTAGCGGGAGATGAGCAGTTCTTC. Amino acids: CAWSSLSPRLRLAGDEQFF.

In DNA form, the CDR3 reads TGTGCCAGCAGCCTGACAGGGGACGTTAATTCACCCCTCCACTTT. As protein: CASSLTGDVNSPLHF. The genes are TRBV14 and TRBJ1-6; 8 positions match TRBD1. This CDR3 comprises 15 residues. After removal of 4 bases from V and 6 bases from J, the junction contained 5 bases not matched to a gene. Germline V gene data show CDR1 as SGHDN and CDR2 as FVKESK.

This clone was observed a handful of times. This chain links TRBV7-8 with TRBJ2-3, with 7 nucleotides matching TRBD1. V lost 3 bases to trimming and J lost 6 bases; unmatched junction nucleotides: 6. CDR3 length: 14 amino acids. CDR1 is SGHVS, CDR2 FQNEAQ, per germline. CDR3 protein: CASSFLTGADTQYF. CDR3 DNA: TGTGCCAGCAGCTTCCTAACAGGGGCGGATACGCAGTATTTT. The whole variable domain, filled in from reference TRBV7-8 and TRBJ2-3, reads GAGVSQSPRYKVAKRGQDVALRCDPISGHVSLFWYQQALGQGPEFLTYFQNEAQLDKSGLPSDRFFAERPEGSVSTLKIQRTQQEDSAVYLCASSFLTGADTQYFGPGTRLTVL.

The chain has TRBV10-3 and TRBJ1-1; no definite D call. The CDR3 extends over 11 amino acids. The V gene's germline CDR1 is ENHRY and CDR2 SYGVKD. The V end lost 10 bases, the J end lost 0 bases, and 6 bases lay between the germline ends. In nucleotides, the CDR3 is TGTGCCACTCAGTTGAACACTGAAGCTTTCTTT. This translates into CATQLNTEAFF.

The V and J genes are TRBV9 and TRBJ2-5; TRBD2 matches at 11 bases. The trim removed 0 bases at V and 2 bases at J, leaving 9 bases unmatched. The germline gives CDR1 SGDLS, CDR2 YYNGEE. CDR3 length: 18 residues. CDR3 bases: TGTGCCAGCAGCGTAGGGAGGTGGGGACTAGCGGTTCAAGAGACCCAGTACTTC. Its protein product is CASSVGRWGLAVQETQYF.

The chain uses TRBV29-1 and TRBJ1-2; 7 nucleotides line up with TRBD1. Trimming removed 7 bases from V and 4 bases from J; junction bases left unmatched: 18. From germline, CDR1 is SQVTM and CDR2 ANQGSEA. The CDR3 loop spans 16 amino acids. The CDR3 here is CSAGAGQEPPRYGYTF. The CDR3 region has the DNA TGCAGCGCCGGGGCCGGACAGGAACCCCCTCGCTATGGCTACACCTTC.

This chain uses TRBV9 with TRBJ1-1; TRBD1 matches at 7 bases. In germline, CDR1 is SGDLS, CDR2 YYNGEE. Germline trimming cut 4 bases from V and 2 bases from J; bases unmatched to any gene: 8. This CDR3 has 15 residues. The CDR3 here is CASSPSWTGNTEAFF. For the CDR3, the DNA is TGTGCCAGCAGCCCTAGTTGGACAGGAAACACTGAAGCTTTCTTT.

In this sample, this clone turned up a few times. The chain joins TRBV30 to TRBJ2-5, with a possible D match to TRBD1 (6 bases). Germline CDR1 is GTSNPN and CDR2 is SVGIG (reference sequence). Trimming pared 1 base from V and 0 bases from J, leaving 12 bases between. The CDR3 runs 15 residues. The CDR3 spells CAWSAGALDQETQYF. In nucleotides, the CDR3 is TGTGCCTGGAGTGCAGGGGCGTTGGACCAAGAGACCCAGTACTTC.